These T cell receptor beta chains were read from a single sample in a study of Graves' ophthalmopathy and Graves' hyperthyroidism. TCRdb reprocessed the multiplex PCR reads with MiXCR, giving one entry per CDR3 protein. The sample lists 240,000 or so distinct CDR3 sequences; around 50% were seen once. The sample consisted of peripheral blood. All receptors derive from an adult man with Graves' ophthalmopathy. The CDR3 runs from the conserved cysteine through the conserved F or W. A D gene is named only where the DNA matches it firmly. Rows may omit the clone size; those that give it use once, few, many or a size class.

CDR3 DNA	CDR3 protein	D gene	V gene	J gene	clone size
TGTGCCAGCAGTGAGATAGAACGGACCGGGGAGCTGTTTTTT	CASSEIERTGELFF	-	TRBV6-1	TRBJ2-2	-
TGTGCCAGCAGCTTAGTCCAGGGGGCCGGATCAACTAATGAAAAACTGTTTTTT	CASSLVQGAGSTNEKLFF	TRBD1	TRBV7-8	TRBJ1-4	few
TGTGCCAGCAGCGTAGGCTTAGGCGCCTACGAGCAGTACTTC	CASSVGLGAYEQYF	-	TRBV9	TRBJ2-7	-
TGTGCCAGCCTCGAGAACACCGGGGAGCTGTTTTTT	CASLENTGELFF	-	TRBV7-6	TRBJ2-2	-
TGTGCCAGCAGTTCCTCGGAAGGCTACACCTTC	CASSSSEGYTF	-	TRBV28	TRBJ1-2	few
TGCGCCGCCAAGACAGGGGGCAACACTGAAGCTTTCTTT	CAAKTGGNTEAFF	TRBD1	TRBV10-1	TRBJ1-1	few
TGTGCCAGCAGCACGAGGGACAAAACCTGGCAGTACTTC	CASSTRDKTWQYF	-	TRBV7-3	TRBJ2-7	-
TGCGCCAGCAGCTTTGGCCAACGGGGAACCGGGGAGCTGTTTTTT	CASSFGQRGTGELFF	-	TRBV5-1	TRBJ2-2	-
TGCGCCAGCAGCTTGCCGACAAACACTGAAGCTTTCTTT	CASSLPTNTEAFF	-	TRBV5-1	TRBJ1-1	-
TGTGCCAGCAGCCAAATTGGGACGACAGGGCCTTCCTACGAGCAATACTTC	CASSQIGTTGPSYEQYF	TRBD1	TRBV7-8	TRBJ2-7	-
TGTGCCACCGACTTGGGGGAGACCCAGTACTTC	CATDLGETQYF	-	TRBV2	TRBJ2-5	-
TGCAGCGCCGAACAGCCAAACTATGGCTACACCTTC	CSAEQPNYGYTF	-	TRBV29-1	TRBJ1-2	many
TGCAGTGCAACGCCGGGACATAACTACGAGCAGTACTTC	CSATPGHNYEQYF	-	TRBV20-1	TRBJ2-7	-
TGCAGTGCTGAACAGGGGTCTGGGGCCAACGTCCTGACTTTC	CSAEQGSGANVLTF	TRBD1	TRBV20-1	TRBJ2-6	-
TGTGCCAGCAGTCCACCGGGACAGGGGTCTCGGAACACTGAAGCTTTCTTT	CASSPPGQGSRNTEAFF	TRBD1	TRBV27	TRBJ1-1	many
TGTGCCAGCAGCTTGACACAGACGAACACTGAAGCTTTCTTT	CASSLTQTNTEAFF	-	TRBV5-8	TRBJ1-1	few
TGTGCCAGCAGCGCGAGACAATGGGAGACCCAGTACTTC	CASSARQWETQYF	-	TRBV5-5	TRBJ2-5	few
TGTGCCAGTAGTTCCAGACAGCCAGCCACCGGGGAGCTGTTTTTT	CASSSRQPATGELFF	-	TRBV19	TRBJ2-2	-